This T cell receptor beta chain was captured in a study of CD8+CD57+ T cells in acquired aplastic anemia. Study-wide findings and caveats: Fewer than 30 CD8+ CDR3 sequences were shared between patients and controls. Significant differences in CD8+ Simpson's diversity were not observed between patients and controls.

V was cut by 0 bases and J by 6 bases, with 8 bases left in between. This CDR3 is 12 amino acids long. Germline V CDR1 and CDR2: DFQATT, SNEGSKA (reference sequence). In the case of this clonotype: What it binds is unknown.

Patients sequenced had flow cytometry evidence of CD8+CD57+ cell expansion. TCR beta VDJ combinations and CDR3 sequences were profiled from genomic DNA. TCRdb processed the reads anew with MiXCR; each CDR3 protein has one entry. Found here are about 180,000 distinct CDR3 sequences, less than 65% of them singletons; the top ten hold about 42%. The sample consisted of sorted CD4+, CD8+, or CD8+CD57+ T cells (not recorded which) from PBMCs. This clonotype was obtained from a human donor with aplastic anemia. The rearrangement joins TRBV20-1 to TRBJ1-2; D uncertain. The CDR3 region has the DNA TGCAGTGCTAGAGACCGAGGGCATGGCTACACCTTC. Encoded protein: CSARDRGHGYTF.